This entry features one T cell receptor (beta chain) sequence. This clone came up a few times. Its antigen remains undetermined. The input lacks base qualities; no much larger clone sits a single base away. The sample belongs to a study of cytomegalovirus exposure and HLA in healthy donors (dated by TCRdb to about 2017). For the study in its entirety: An earlier analysis of around 600 of the donors reported about 250 Gb of sequence data and 120 million or so unique TCR beta sequences from about 200 million T cells. Among some 400 genotyped donors of the cohort, an average of approximately 240,000 unique TCR beta nucleotide sequences was sequenced per donor, of which about 18% were non-productive. To predict cytomegalovirus infection status, the study combined high-throughput TCR immunosequencing, statistical association of individual TCRs with disease status, and machine learning. The study used immunosequencing to profile the T cell repertoires of more than 650 subjects and linked those repertoires to cytomegalovirus serostatus. In a later analysis, previously published TCR beta repertoires from fewer than 750 donors were re-analyzed and high-resolution HLA genotyping was added so that TCR occurrence patterns could be studied. A separate validation cohort of some 130 different subjects was used in addition to the approximately 700-subject first cohort. Genome-wide SNP genotypes for about 65% of the 666 donors were used in a later genetic analysis, which treated that subset as a discovery cohort. Of the 398 genotyped donors, approximately 83% fell in the genetic ancestry cluster associated with self-reported Caucasian donors. Donor age, sex, ethnicity and CMV serostatus were collected together with the repertoire data. The number of typed donors differed by locus: about 620-640 for A, B, C, DRB1 and DQB1; approximately 530 for DQA1; around 610 for DPA1; and about 470 for DPB1. Every discovery cohort repertoire had been produced on one sequencing platform. Rather than using new phenotypic data, the later analysis identified candidate immune exposures from TCR beta sequences and from how often those sequences occurred across donors. A few DR-DQ haplotypes were treated as single units for association and clustering because of strong linkage in the cohort. An earlier analysis of roughly 600 of the donors used high-throughput TCR beta sequencing to judge whether each TCR beta V gene segment behaved as functional or pseudogenic. The aim of the study was to test whether cataloging public T cell receptors could identify signatures of past pathogen exposure. HLA typing covered class I and class II loci at four-digit resolution. Roughly 320 gigabases of sequencing data and around 80 million unique TCR sequences made up an early release that covered nearly 650 HLA-typed donors. The paper as a whole reports these results and caveats: Over 15 rarely observed V segments, including chromosome 9 orphons, were excluded from the earlier analysis of several hundred of the donors because counts were too low. A later analysis associated approximately 17,000 TCR beta sequences with specific HLA alleles at a false discovery rate of 0.05. In a later analysis, several top co-occurrence clusters were reported to appear linked to parvovirus B19, influenza, CMV and Epstein-Barr virus. Because HLA typing was unavailable for some donors at each locus, only the typed subset was used in association tests. In a later analysis, the rate of TCR association differed among HLA loci, with DRB1 alleles having the most associated TCRs and HLA-C alleles having the fewest. A later genetic analysis reported fewer N-insertions in productive TCRs among donors in an Asian-associated ancestry cluster than the roughly 720-donor mean. For the cohort, immune exposure information was limited to CMV serostatus. The classifier was reported to diagnose cytomegalovirus status with high specificity and sensitivity in both the original cohort and the validation cohort. Assigning TCR associations to individual alleles was difficult when HLA alleles, especially DR and DQ, strongly co-occurred. Linkage disequilibrium might explain the correlated functional status among segregating V segments, but an unknown experimental factor could not be ruled out. A later analysis found that HLA-associated TCR beta chains were more clonally expanded and had lower generation probabilities than equally common non-associated chains. The authors suggested that the approach could potentially be generalized to other disease states and immunological phenotypes. A further reported finding was that TCR beta sequences accurately predicted the HLA-A and HLA-B alleles for most subjects in the first cohort. In an earlier analysis of 500 to 650 of the donors, most TCR beta V segments appeared in productive rearrangements about 87% or about 30% of the time, broadly matching IMGT annotations. This cohort had only TCR beta chains sequenced, and the lack of alpha or paired-chain data limited which features could be detected. In a later analysis, most CMV-associated TCR beta chains were found to appear HLA-restricted, with HLA associations seemingly driven largely by CMV exposure. A group of highly shared sequence variants was considered likely to be a technical artifact of the sequencing pipeline. Sequencing depth was assumed to be roughly uniform across donors in the presence/absence analyses, though that assumption may not hold. In vitro tests confirmed that a few of the cytomegalovirus-associated TCR beta chains recognize cytomegalovirus antigens. The study listed 150 to 200 TCR beta chains as associated with cytomegalovirus. V-gene and J-gene trimming of TCR beta chains was associated with a missense DCLRE1C variant in a later genetic analysis, and the association was replicated in an independent cohort. Most TCR sequences were observed very rarely across donors, whereas some public TCRs were present in many individuals.

The cohort consisted of approximately 670 healthy bone marrow donors. At the time of sampling, all cohort members were nominally healthy, though unrecorded immune exposures were likely present. The donor was CMV seronegative and belonged to the group of 352 seronegative cohort members. Each donor provided a peripheral blood sample, and peripheral blood mononuclear cells were used for TCR beta sequencing. Genomic DNA extraction from the blood cell samples was performed with the Qiagen DNeasy Blood Extraction Kit. The library was built by means of the immunoSEQ multiplex PCR assay. For the multiplex PCR, a mixture combining 60 forward primers for TCR Vbeta segments and 13 reverse primers for TCR Jbeta segments was used. Amplification of the CDR3 region of rearranged TCR beta genes was performed with a multiplex PCR assay on genomic DNA. The Illumina HiSeq System was used to sequence the amplified TCR beta libraries as 87-base-pair reads. The original pipeline was this. A later analysis tallied 70 million to 100 million unique TCR beta chains across the 610 or so repertoires, and about 10 million of those chains were shared by two or more donors. To remove PCR and sequencing errors, raw reads were error-corrected and collapsed into unique sequences using a nearest-neighbor algorithm that merged closely related sequences. To assign V, D and J gene segments, CDR3 sequences were aligned to IMGT reference sequences. For a sequence to be retained, a match of at least six nucleotides to both a V gene segment and a J gene segment was required. Rearrangements were classified as productive when the CDR3 lacked stop codons and remained in frame with V and J, and all other rearrangements were classified as non-productive. Following IMGT convention, CDR3 was defined as the stretch from the second conserved V-encoded cysteine to the conserved J-encoded phenylalanine. Sequences without an unambiguous match to a single V gene segment were excluded from the earlier analysis of about 600 of the donors. An earlier analysis of several hundred of the donors called V segments functional above 56.7% productive rearrangements and segregating when the between-donor standard deviation exceeded 5%. To diagnose cytomegalovirus status from the catalog of TCR beta chain sequences, a statistical classification framework was built. In a later analysis, V and J genes were assigned by comparing TCR nucleotide sequences against IMGT/GENE-DB human TR gene sequences. Using the TCRdist pipeline, a later analysis assigned CDR3 sequences along with most-parsimonious VDJ recombination scenarios. A later analysis defined each TCR beta chain by its CDR3 amino acid sequence plus V-gene family, and excluded reads lacking a unique V-gene family. A later analysis removed nearly 600 highly shared, low-generation-probability nucleotide sequences to deal with suspected cross-contamination and a sequencing artifact. A later analysis calculated a clonal expansion index for each public chain from normalized within-repertoire ranks of inferred template counts. In a later analysis, generation probabilities were computed using a VDJ recombination model fitted to out-of-frame rearrangements, and the results were checked against IGoR. Hypergeometric tests were used in a later analysis to score TCR-TCR, TCR-HLA and TCR-CMV co-occurrence, with a repertoire-size bias correction applied to the TCR pairs. In a later analysis, false discovery rates were estimated by permuting HLA or CMV assignments 20 times. In a later analysis, co-occurring TCRs were grouped using DBSCAN, and TCRdist sequence similarity was added for clustering within HLA-allele-positive subsets. Repertoires with fewer than 30,000 or more than 120,000 public chains, plus five repertoires with anomalous nucleotide sharing, were excluded from co-occurrence clustering. In TCRdb, the immuneACCESS table is reduced to in-frame sequences with V and J assigned. These tables do not hold every clone; where another copy was compared, an unresolved V gene accounts for under half, and the others remain unexplained. The V and J calls and the clone size are those of that table, but D and trimming were determined from the DNA. Across this sample there are about 150,000 clones, with roughly 62% seen only once. The ten largest clones take up around 4.7% of the sample.

The receptor comes from a man aged 60 to 75 in good health and CMV-seronegative. What was sequenced was PBMCs.

The CDR3 in this case is CASSIDGSSYEQYF. The DNA sequence is TGTGCCAGCAGCATCGATGGCAGCTCCTACGAGCAGTACTTC. The chain couples TRBV14 to TRBJ2-7; the D gene is unclear. Taken from cysteine to phenylalanine, the CDR3 has 14 residues. The kept DNA is CDR3 alone, 42 bases in frame from the first base. V is pared back by 5 bases and J by 0 bases, with 11 bases lying between the germline termini. CDR1 and CDR2 were assigned from the germline V gene as SGHDN and FVKESK.